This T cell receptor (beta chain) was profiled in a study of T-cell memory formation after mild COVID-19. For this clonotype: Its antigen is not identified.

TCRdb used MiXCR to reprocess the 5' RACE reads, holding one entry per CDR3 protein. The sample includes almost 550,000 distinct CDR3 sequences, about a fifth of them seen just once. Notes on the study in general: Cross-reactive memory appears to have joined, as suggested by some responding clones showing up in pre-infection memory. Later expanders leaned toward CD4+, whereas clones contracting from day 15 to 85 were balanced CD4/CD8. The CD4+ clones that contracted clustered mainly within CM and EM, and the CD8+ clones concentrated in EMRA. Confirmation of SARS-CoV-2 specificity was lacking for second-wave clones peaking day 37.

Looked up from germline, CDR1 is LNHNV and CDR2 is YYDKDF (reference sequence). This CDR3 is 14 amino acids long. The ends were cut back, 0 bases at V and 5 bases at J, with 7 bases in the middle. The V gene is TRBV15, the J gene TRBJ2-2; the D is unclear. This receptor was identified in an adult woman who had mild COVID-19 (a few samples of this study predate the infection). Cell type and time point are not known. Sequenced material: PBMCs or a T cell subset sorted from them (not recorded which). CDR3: CATSRDLATGELFF. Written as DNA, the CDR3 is TGTGCCACCAGCAGAGATCTCGCAACCGGGGAGCTGTTTTTT. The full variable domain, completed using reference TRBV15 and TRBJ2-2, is DAMVIQNPRYQVTQFGKPVTLSCSQTLNHNVMYWYQQKSSQAPKLLFHYYDKDFNNEADTPDNFQSRRPNTSFCFLDIRSPGLGDTAMYLCATSRDLATGELFFGEGSRLTVL.